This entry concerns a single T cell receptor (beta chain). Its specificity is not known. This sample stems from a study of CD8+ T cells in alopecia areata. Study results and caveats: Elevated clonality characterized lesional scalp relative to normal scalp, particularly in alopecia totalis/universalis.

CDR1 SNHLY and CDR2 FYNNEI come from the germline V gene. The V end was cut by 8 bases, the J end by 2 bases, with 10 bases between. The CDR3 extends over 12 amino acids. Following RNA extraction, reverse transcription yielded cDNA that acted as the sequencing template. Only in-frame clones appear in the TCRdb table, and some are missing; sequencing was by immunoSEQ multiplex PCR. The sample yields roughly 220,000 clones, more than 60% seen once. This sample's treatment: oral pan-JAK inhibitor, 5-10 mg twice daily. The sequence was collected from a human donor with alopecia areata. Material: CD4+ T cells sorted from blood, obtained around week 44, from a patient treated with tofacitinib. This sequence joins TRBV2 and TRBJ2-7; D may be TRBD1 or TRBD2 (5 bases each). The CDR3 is CASGGSPYEQYF. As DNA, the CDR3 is TGTGCCAGCGGGGGATCACCCTACGAGCAGTACTTC. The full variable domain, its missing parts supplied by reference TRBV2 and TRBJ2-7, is EPEVTQTPSHQVTQMGQEVILRCVPISNHLYFYWYRQILGQKVEFLVSFYNNEISEKSEIFDDQFSVERPDGSNFTLKIRSTKLEDSAMYFCASGGSPYEQYFGPGTRLTVT.